This T cell receptor beta chain was profiled in a study of blood T cell repertoires in COVID-19. Profiling relied on immunoSEQ multiplex PCR, and the TCRdb table lists in-frame clones only, not all of them. The sample has some 370,000 clones, less than 90% seen once; the top ten hold 5% to 5.5%. The length of the CDR3 is 18 residues. The germline V gene has CDR1 LGHNA and CDR2 YSLEER. Trimming took 0 bases from V and 3 from J, leaving 20 bases between them. Specimen: PBMCs or T cells enriched from blood (not recorded which). The sequence came from a woman aged 45-65 years who had recovered from COVID-19. The gene calls are TRBV4-3 and TRBJ1-2; D not resolved. The DNA for the CDR3 is TGCGCCAGCAGCCAAGATTGGTCGGTTGAGTTTTTACACTATGGCTACACCTTC. Translation gives CASSQDWSVEFLHYGYTF.